What follows describes a single T cell receptor beta chain. No cognate antigen has been identified for it. Base qualities were left out, and no much larger clone turns up one base away. Including the terminal cysteine and phenylalanine, the CDR3 comprises 14 residues. Just CDR3 DNA is preserved here, 42 bases in frame from base 1. Based on the germline V gene, the CDR1 and CDR2 sequences are SGHTA and FQGNSA. Relative to germline, V is 2 bases shorter and J is 5 bases shorter, with 13 bases between their ends. The data were obtained in a study of cytomegalovirus exposure and HLA in healthy donors (dated by TCRdb to about 2017). Background for the entire study: An earlier analysis of a few hundred of the donors reported 276 Gb of sequence data and around 110 million unique TCR beta sequences obtained from about 180 million T cells. Roughly 300 gigabases of sequencing data and around 80 million unique TCR sequences made up an early release that covered several hundred HLA-typed donors. Of the approximately 370 genotyped donors, roughly 80% were placed in the genetic ancestry cluster associated with self-reported Caucasian donors. The study was designed to test whether signatures of past pathogen exposure could be identified by cataloging public T cell receptors. Using immunosequencing, the study profiled T cell repertoires from 500 to 800 subjects and related those repertoires to cytomegalovirus serostatus. Along with the approximately 650-subject first cohort, a separate validation cohort of over a hundred different subjects was used. The study combined high-throughput TCR immunosequencing, statistical association of individual TCRs with disease status, and machine learning to predict cytomegalovirus infection status. A later analysis re-examined previously published TCR beta repertoires from just over 650 donors and added high-resolution HLA genotyping to investigate patterns of TCR occurrence. In the later analysis, no new phenotypic data were used to find candidate immune exposures; instead, reliance was placed on TCR beta sequences and their occurrence across donors. An earlier analysis of approximately 500 of the donors applied high-throughput TCR beta sequencing to assess whether each TCR beta V gene segment acted as functional or pseudogenic. Alongside the repertoire data, information on donor age, sex, ethnicity and CMV serostatus was compiled. A later genetic analysis used genome-wide SNP genotypes for about three fifths of the 666 donors, treating that subset as a discovery cohort. All discovery cohort repertoires had been generated on a single sequencing platform. HLA typing included class I and class II loci at four-digit resolution. The number of typed donors differed by locus: about 620-640 for A, B, C, DRB1 and DQB1; 522 for DQA1; over 600 for DPA1; and some 430 for DPB1. Because of strong linkage in the cohort, four to six DR-DQ haplotypes were treated as single units for association and clustering. Across under 500 genotyped donors of the cohort, an average of about 200,000 unique TCR beta nucleotide sequences per donor were sequenced, and roughly 20% of those sequences were non-productive. Study-level results and caveats: The authors suggested that the approach could potentially be extended to other disease states and immunological phenotypes. Because counts were too low, seventeen rarely observed V segments, including chromosome 9 orphons, were excluded from the earlier analysis of around 590 of the donors. In a later analysis, HLA-associated TCR beta chains were found to be more clonally expanded and to have lower generation probabilities than equally common non-associated chains. In a later analysis, TCR association rates were found to vary across HLA loci, with the most associated TCRs seen for DRB1 alleles and the fewest for HLA-C alleles. Correlated functional status among segregating V segments might reflect linkage disequilibrium, but an unknown experimental factor could not be ruled out. Most TCR sequences were seen in very few donors, while some public TCRs were found in many individuals. Immune exposure information for the cohort was limited to CMV serostatus. A later genetic analysis associated a missense DCLRE1C variant with V-gene and J-gene trimming of TCR beta chains, and an independent cohort replicated the association. A total of 150 to 200 TCR beta chains were listed by the study as associated with cytomegalovirus. A later analysis found that most CMV-associated TCR beta chains appeared HLA-restricted, with HLA associations seemingly driven largely by CMV exposure. The classifier was reported to diagnose cytomegalovirus status with high specificity and sensitivity in both the original cohort and the validation cohort. A further reported finding was that TCR beta sequences accurately predicted the HLA-A and HLA-B alleles for most subjects in the first cohort. Roughly uniform sequencing depth across donors was assumed in presence/absence analyses, although this assumption may not hold. When HLA alleles, especially DR and DQ, strongly co-occurred, attributing TCR associations to individual alleles was difficult. Several of the top co-occurrence clusters appeared to be linked to parvovirus B19, influenza, CMV and Epstein-Barr virus, according to a later analysis. In a later genetic analysis, fewer N-insertions in productive TCRs were reported among donors in an Asian-associated ancestry cluster than the roughly 700-donor mean. At a false discovery rate of 0.05, a later analysis linked 15,000 to 20,000 TCR beta sequences to specific HLA alleles. A cluster of highly shared sequence variants was judged likely to represent a technical artifact of the sequencing pipeline. A few of the identified cytomegalovirus-associated TCR beta chains were confirmed in vitro to be specific for cytomegalovirus antigens. In an earlier analysis of around 600 of the donors, most TCR beta V segments appeared in productive rearrangements about 87% or about 30% of the time, broadly matching IMGT annotations. HLA typing was unavailable for some donors at each locus, so association tests used only the typed subset. Some IMGT-functional V segments, including TRBV6-2 and TRBV6-3, could not be distinguished by the 87-base-pair reads and were therefore excluded. The cohort was sequenced for TCR beta chains only, and without alpha or paired-chain data the features that could be detected were limited.

The cohort was made up of roughly 670 healthy bone marrow donors. All cohort members were sampled while nominally healthy, although unrecorded immune exposures were likely present. The donor was CMV seronegative and was included in the group of around 320 seronegative cohort members. Each donor provided a peripheral blood sample, and peripheral blood mononuclear cells were used for TCR beta sequencing. The Qiagen DNeasy Blood Extraction Kit was used to extract genomic DNA from the blood cell samples. Library preparation used the immunoSEQ multiplex PCR assay. For the multiplex PCR, a mixture combining 60 forward primers for TCR Vbeta segments and 13 reverse primers for TCR Jbeta segments was used. The CDR3 region of rearranged TCR beta genes was amplified from genomic DNA by a multiplex PCR assay. Amplified TCR beta libraries were sequenced as 87-base-pair reads on the Illumina HiSeq System. The original methods were these. A later analysis tallied around 80 million unique TCR beta chains across the 666 repertoires, and approximately 11 million of those chains were shared by two or more donors. Raw reads were error-corrected and collapsed into unique sequences with a nearest-neighbor algorithm that merged closely related sequences to remove PCR and sequencing errors. V, D and J gene segments were assigned by aligning CDR3 sequences to IMGT reference sequences. Each retained sequence needed at least a six-nucleotide match to both a V gene segment and a J gene segment. A rearrangement counted as productive if the CDR3 had no stop codons and remained in frame with V and J, and every other rearrangement counted as non-productive. CDR3 was defined according to IMGT convention as the region running from the second conserved V-encoded cysteine to the conserved J-encoded phenylalanine. The earlier analysis of 500 to 750 of the donors excluded any sequence lacking an unambiguous match to a single V gene segment. An earlier analysis of about 590 of the donors classified V segments as functional when productive rearrangements were above 56.7% and as segregating when the standard deviation between donors was above 5%. A statistical classification framework was developed to diagnose cytomegalovirus status using the catalog of TCR beta chain sequences. A later analysis assigned V and J genes by comparing TCR nucleotide sequences with IMGT/GENE-DB human TR gene sequences. In a later analysis, CDR3 sequences and most-parsimonious VDJ recombination scenarios were assigned using the TCRdist pipeline. In a later analysis, each TCR beta chain was defined by its CDR3 amino acid sequence together with its V-gene family, and reads without a unique V-gene family were excluded. To address suspected cross-contamination and a sequencing artifact, a later analysis removed roughly 580 highly shared, low-generation-probability nucleotide sequences. In a later analysis, a clonal expansion index for each public chain was calculated from normalized within-repertoire ranks of inferred template counts. Generation probabilities in a later analysis came from a VDJ recombination model fitted to out-of-frame rearrangements, and those results were checked against IGoR. A later analysis scored TCR-TCR, TCR-HLA and TCR-CMV co-occurrence with hypergeometric tests, applying a repertoire-size bias correction to TCR pairs. In a later analysis, false discovery rates were estimated by permuting HLA or CMV assignments 20 times. A later analysis grouped co-occurring TCRs with DBSCAN, adding TCRdist sequence similarity when clustering within HLA-allele-positive subsets. Repertoires with fewer than 30,000 or more than 120,000 public chains, plus five repertoires with anomalous nucleotide sharing, were excluded from co-occurrence clustering. TCRdb retrieved this table from immuneACCESS and kept in-frame rearrangements only. Not all clones are present; in checked studies, unresolved V genes account for under half, and no reason is known for the remainder. The DNA was the basis for D and trimming; V, J and clone size are from that table. The sample records 90,000 to 150,000 clones, about 81% of which are singletons. The top ten hold 1.5% to 2% of the sample.

The chain employs TRBV7-2 and TRBJ2-7, with TRBD2 as a weak D call on 5 bases. Material for sequencing was PBMCs. This TCR came from a man aged 35-49 years in good health and CMV-seronegative. The CDR3 region: CASSLSGGLHEQYF. The bases are TGTGCCAGCAGCTTATCAGGCGGACTCCACGAGCAGTACTTC. Outside the CDR3, residues come from the reference TRBV7-2 and TRBJ2-7 proteins, so the full variable domain is: GAGVSQSPSNKVTEKGKDVELRCDPISGHTALYWYRQSLGQGLEFLIYFQGNSAPDKSGLPSDRFSAERTGGSVSTLTIQRTQQEDSAVYLCASSLSGGLHEQYFGPGTRLTVT.